The rows below give T cell receptor beta chains drawn from one sample of a study of cytomegalovirus exposure and HLA in healthy donors. The protocol was immunoSEQ multiplex PCR, while the TCRdb copy is restricted to in-frame clones and leaves out a portion. The sample carries approximately 190,000 clones, 81% recorded once. Input material: PBMCs. The receptors derive from a man aged 45-65 years in good health and CMV-seronegative. The CDR3 runs from the conserved cysteine through the conserved F or W. Each record gives: J gene, clone size, D gene, V gene, CDR3 DNA, CDR3 protein. A D gene is named only where the DNA matches it firmly. Not all rows give a size; the values are once, few, many and, for expanded clones, a class.

J gene: TRBJ2-5
clone size: NA
D gene: TRBD1
V gene: TRBV4-3
CDR3 DNA: TGCGCCAGCAGCCATGAGGGACAGGGGGTTGAGACCCAGTACTTC
CDR3 protein: CASSHEGQGVETQYF

J gene: TRBJ1-4
clone size: once
D gene: NA
V gene: TRBV7-2
CDR3 DNA: TGTGCCAGCAGCTCGAGGCGGGCTAATGAAAAACTGTTTTTT
CDR3 protein: CASSSRRANEKLFF

J gene: TRBJ2-4
clone size: once
D gene: TRBD2
V gene: TRBV20-1
CDR3 DNA: TGCAGTGCTGGGCGGGGGGGCATTCAGTACTTC
CDR3 protein: CSAGRGGIQYF

J gene: TRBJ1-6
clone size: NA
D gene: NA
V gene: TRBV14
CDR3 DNA: TGTGCCAGCAGCCCAACCGGACAGACCTATAATTCACCCCTCCACTTT
CDR3 protein: CASSPTGQTYNSPLHF

J gene: TRBJ1-2
clone size: few
D gene: NA
V gene: TRBV27
CDR3 DNA: TGTGCCAGCAGTGCCCGGACAGACTATGGCTACACCTTC
CDR3 protein: CASSARTDYGYTF

J gene: TRBJ1-4
clone size: NA
D gene: NA
V gene: TRBV18
CDR3 DNA: TGTGCCAGCTCAACCTTAACGGGAGGGGAAAAACTGTTTTTT
CDR3 protein: CASSTLTGGEKLFF

J gene: TRBJ2-3
clone size: NA
D gene: NA
V gene: TRBV2
CDR3 DNA: TGTGCCACCAGAGGAGGGGGCTCAGGGGATACGCAGTATTTT
CDR3 protein: CATRGGGSGDTQYF

J gene: TRBJ1-2
clone size: few
D gene: TRBD1
V gene: TRBV5-6
CDR3 DNA: TGTGCCAGCAGCTGGGCCGGGGACAGGCCGTCGTTGGGTGGCTACACCTTC
CDR3 protein: CASSWAGDRPSLGGYTF

J gene: TRBJ2-5
clone size: few
D gene: NA
V gene: TRBV4-3
CDR3 DNA: TGCGCCAGCAGCCTCCGGACGGGGAGAGAGACCCAGTACTTC
CDR3 protein: CASSLRTGRETQYF

J gene: TRBJ2-5
clone size: NA
D gene: NA
V gene: TRBV6-5
CDR3 DNA: TGTGCCAGCAGTTTAGGCAGGGCAGTCACGACCCAGTACTTC
CDR3 protein: CASSLGRAVTTQYF

J gene: TRBJ1-2
clone size: NA
D gene: NA
V gene: TRBV11-2
CDR3 DNA: TGTGCCAGCAGCTCCCGCGAGGATCGGCCCACCTTC
CDR3 protein: CASSSREDRPTF

J gene: TRBJ2-7
clone size: NA
D gene: TRBD1
V gene: TRBV9
CDR3 DNA: TGTGCCAGCAGCGTAGGAATTGGACAGGGGGCGAACGAGCAGTACTTC
CDR3 protein: CASSVGIGQGANEQYF

J gene: TRBJ2-3
clone size: NA
D gene: NA
V gene: TRBV5-6
CDR3 DNA: TGTGCCAGCAGCTTAAGGCGGGATACGCAGTATTTT
CDR3 protein: CASSLRRDTQYF

J gene: TRBJ2-5
clone size: NA
D gene: TRBD2
V gene: TRBV14
CDR3 DNA: TGTGCCAGCAGCTCAAGACTAGCGGGGGTGAAGACCCAGTACTTC
CDR3 protein: CASSSRLAGVKTQYF

J gene: TRBJ2-5
clone size: NA
D gene: NA
V gene: TRBV30
CDR3 DNA: TGTGCCTGGATAAGGGGCTCTAGGGCCGACGGGGAGACCCAGTACTTC
CDR3 protein: CAWIRGSRADGETQYF